This T cell receptor (beta chain) was observed in a study of blood T cell repertoires in COVID-19. Study as a whole: PBMCs, B-cell-depleted T cells, or T cells were the source of the cDNA or gDNA that made up the material.

Produced via immunoSEQ multiplex PCR; TCRdb's table is partial and in-frame only. The sample has more than 120,000 clones; approximately 86% are singletons. The CDR3 has 14 residues. Germline values: CDR1 SGHDT, CDR2 YYEEEE. The germline V and J ends were trimmed by 0 bases and 8 bases, with 11 bases remaining between them. The sequencing sample was made of peripheral blood. V and J are TRBV5-6 and TRBJ1-4; maybe TRBD1 (5 bases). This TCR derives from a woman between 50 and 59 years old with acute or convalescent COVID-19. CDR3 bases: TGTGCCAGCAGCTTGGCCAGGGAAGTAGAAAAACTGTTTTTT. Protein sequence: CASSLAREVEKLFF.